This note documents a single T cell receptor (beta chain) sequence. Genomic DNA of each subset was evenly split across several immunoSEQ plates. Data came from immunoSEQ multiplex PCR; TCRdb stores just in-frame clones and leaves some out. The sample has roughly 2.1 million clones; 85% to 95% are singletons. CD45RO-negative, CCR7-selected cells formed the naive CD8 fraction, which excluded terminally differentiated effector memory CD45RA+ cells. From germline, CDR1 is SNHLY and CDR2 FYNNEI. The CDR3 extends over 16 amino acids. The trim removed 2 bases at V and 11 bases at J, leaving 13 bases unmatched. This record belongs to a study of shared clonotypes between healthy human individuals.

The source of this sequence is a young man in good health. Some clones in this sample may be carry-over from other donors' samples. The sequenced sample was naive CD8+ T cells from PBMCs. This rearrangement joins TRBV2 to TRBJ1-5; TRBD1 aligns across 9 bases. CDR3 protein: CASSETGQGPRAAQHF. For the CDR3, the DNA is TGTGCCAGCAGTGAAACAGGACAGGGGCCGCGAGCGGCCCAGCATTTT.